Following are 11 T cell receptor beta chains from one sample sequenced in a study of T-cell reconstitution after alpha-beta-depleted transplantation in children. A TCRbeta library incorporating unique molecular identifiers was prepared. TCRdb used MiXCR to reprocess the PCR reads, holding one entry per CDR3 protein. Of fewer than 550,000 distinct CDR3 sequences listed, about 10% are singletons. The sequencing used PBMCs, mostly from graft donor cells, collected 180 days after TCRalphabeta/CD19-depleted stem cell transplant. The source of these receptors is a female patient aged 2 to 10 who had a stem cell transplant for aplastic anemia, so the T cells may come from the graft donor.

Only a few counts were recorded for this clonotype. This chain links TRBV29-1 with TRBJ2-1; 7 nucleotides match TRBD1. Germline V gene data show CDR1 as SQVTM and CDR2 as ANQGSEA. Trimming removed 7 bases from V and 6 bases from J; junction bases left unmatched: 6. The CDR3 runs 12 residues. The CDR3 DNA reads as TGCAGCGCTCGACAGGGCGGCAATGAGCAGTTCTTC. Its translation: CSARQGGNEQFF.

This clonotype was counted only a few times. The chain links TRBV12-3 or TRBV12-4 to TRBJ2-2; 9 bases are a match to TRBD1. V was pared by 5 bases and J by 7 bases, with 5 bases of the junction left unmatched. CDR3 length: 14 amino acids. The CDR3 protein is CASSLGQGIGELFF. CDR3 coding DNA: TGTGCCAGCAGTCTGGGACAGGGTATCGGGGAGCTGTTTTTT.

This chain joins TRBV2 and TRBJ1-6; tentatively, D is TRBD1 (5 bases). Trimming removed 0 bases from V and 6 bases from J, with 9 bases in between. The CDR3 runs 15 residues. CDR1 and CDR2 from the germline V gene are SNHLY and FYNNEI. For the CDR3, the DNA is TGTGCCAGCAGTGAAGCGTGGGGCTCTAATTCACCCCTCCACTTT. This sequence encodes CASSEAWGSNSPLHF. The full variable domain, its missing parts supplied by reference TRBV2 and TRBJ1-6, is EPEVTQTPSHQVTQMGQEVILRCVPISNHLYFYWYRQILGQKVEFLVSFYNNEISEKSEIFDDQFSVERPDGSNFTLKIRSTKLEDSAMYFCASSEAWGSNSPLHFGNGTRLTVT.

This clonotype was picked up a small number of times. This chain connects TRBV21-1 to TRBJ1-1. TRBV21-1 is marked as a pseudogene. The CDR3 has 10 amino acids. In DNA form, the CDR3 reads TGTGCCAGCAGCGACACTGAAGCTTTCTTT. As protein: CASSDTEAFF.

A few counts support this clonotype. The chain recombines TRBV10-3 with TRBJ1-1, with 7 bases aligning to TRBD1. Germline CDR1 ENHRY, CDR2 SYGVKD. CDR3 length: 14 amino acids. With 6 bases clipped from V and 0 bases from J, the junction kept 4 bases outside the gene matches. The CDR3 region is CAIRAGTVNTEAFF. The DNA for the CDR3 is TGTGCCATCAGGGCCGGGACAGTGAACACTGAAGCTTTCTTT.

In this sample, this clonotype turned up many times. The chain is built from TRBV4-3 and TRBJ2-5, with D perhaps being TRBD1 or TRBD2 (5 bases each). This CDR3 is built from 16 residues. In germline, CDR1 is LGHNA, CDR2 YSLEER. Trimming pared 0 bases from V and 3 bases from J, leaving 14 bases between. The CDR3: CASSQEGRGLKETQYF. The DNA of the CDR3 is TGCGCCAGCAGCCAAGAGGGGCGCGGACTCAAAGAGACCCAGTACTTC.

This clonotype was recorded many times. The chain recombines TRBV7-2 with TRBJ2-1; possible D gene TRBD1, 6 bases. V lost 5 bases and J 5 bases, leaving 13 bases between the germline ends. The CDR3 runs 14 residues. CDR1 and CDR2 (germline): SGHTA, FQGNSA. CDR3 protein: CASSLTRDNNEQFF. The CDR3 DNA reads TGTGCCAGCAGCCTTACCAGGGACAACAATGAGCAGTTCTTC.

The chain employs TRBV9 and TRBJ2-1, with TRBD2 matching over 10 bases. The CDR3 covers 16 residues. Trimming removed 4 bases from V and 2 bases from J; junction bases left unmatched: 6. Germline V gene lookup returns CDR1 SGDLS and CDR2 YYNGEE. The CDR3 sequence: CASSSWGLAPYNEQFF. The DNA for the CDR3 is TGTGCCAGCAGCTCCTGGGGACTAGCGCCCTACAATGAGCAGTTCTTC. Using reference TRBV9 and TRBJ2-1 for the parts outside the CDR3, the full variable domain is DSGVTQTPKHLITATGQRVTLRCSPRSGDLSVYWYQQSLDQGLQFLIQYYNGEERAKGNILERFSAQQFPDLHSELNLSSLELGDSALYFCASSSWGLAPYNEQFFGPGTRLTVL.

This clonotype was counted between two and nine times. V is TRBV7-9 and J is TRBJ2-4, with D possibly matching TRBD2 (5 bases). This CDR3 is 13 amino acids long. From germline, CDR1 is SEHNR and CDR2 FQNEAQ (reference sequence). The V gene lost 11 bases and the J gene lost 1 base, with 12 bases spanning the gap. The chain's CDR3 is CAGATGAKNIQYF. The CDR3 DNA reads as TGTGCCGGCGCCACGGGGGCCAAAAACATTCAGTACTTC.

This clonotype was seen more than once but under ten times. This chain links TRBV20-1 with TRBJ2-5, with TRBD2 matching 8 bases. With 0 bases clipped from V and 4 bases from J, the junction kept 4 bases outside the gene matches. This CDR3 comprises 14 residues. Per germline, CDR1 DFQATT and CDR2 SNEGSKA (reference sequence). DNA for the CDR3: TGCAGTGCTAGAGATTCCCTAGCGGGAGAGACCCAGTACTTC. Its protein product is CSARDSLAGETQYF.

This clonotype showed up many times. The genes are TRBV7-9 and TRBJ2-3, with D unresolved. The germline CDR1 and CDR2 sequences are SEHNR and FQNEAQ (reference sequence). CDR3 length: 16 residues. Trimming took off 4 bases at V and 2 bases at J, with 16 bases between the two ends. Here the CDR3 reads CASSSVRTSPTDTQYF. The CDR3 region has the DNA TGTGCCAGCAGCTCGGTGCGGACCTCCCCCACAGATACGCAGTATTTT.